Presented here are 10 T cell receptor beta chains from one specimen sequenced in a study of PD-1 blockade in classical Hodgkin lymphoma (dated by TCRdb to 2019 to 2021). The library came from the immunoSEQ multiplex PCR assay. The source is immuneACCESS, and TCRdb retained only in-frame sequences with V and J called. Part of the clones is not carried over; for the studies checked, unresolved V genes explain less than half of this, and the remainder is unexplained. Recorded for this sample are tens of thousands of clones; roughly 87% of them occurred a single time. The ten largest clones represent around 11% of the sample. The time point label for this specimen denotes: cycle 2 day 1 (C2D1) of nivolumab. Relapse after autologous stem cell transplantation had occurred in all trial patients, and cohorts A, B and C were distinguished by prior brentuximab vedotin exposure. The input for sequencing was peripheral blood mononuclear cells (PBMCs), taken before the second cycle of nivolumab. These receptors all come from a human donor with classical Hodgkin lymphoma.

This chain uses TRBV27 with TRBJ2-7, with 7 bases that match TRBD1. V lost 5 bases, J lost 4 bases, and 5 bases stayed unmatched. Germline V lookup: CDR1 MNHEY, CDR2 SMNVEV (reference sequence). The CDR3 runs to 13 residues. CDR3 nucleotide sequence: TGTGCCAGCAGTCCGGGACAGATTTACGAGCAGTACTTC. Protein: CASSPGQIYEQYF.

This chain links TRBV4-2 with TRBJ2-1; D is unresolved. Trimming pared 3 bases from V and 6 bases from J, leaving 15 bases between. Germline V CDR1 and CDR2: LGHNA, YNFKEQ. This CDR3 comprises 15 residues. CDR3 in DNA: TGTGCCAGCAGCCACAATCAGCAGGCTACCAATGAGCAGTTCTTC. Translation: CASSHNQQATNEQFF.

The CDR3, as DNA: TGCGCCAGCAGCTTGGGACTAGCTGGAGAGACCCAGTACTTC. Residues: CASSLGLAGETQYF. The V call is TRBV5-1, the J call TRBJ2-5; 7 nucleotides align to TRBD2. V lost 0 bases and J lost 4; bases outside the gene matches: 3. The CDR3 has 14 residues. From germline, CDR1 is SGHRS and CDR2 YFSETQ. Supplemented by reference TRBV5-1 and TRBJ2-5, the full variable domain reads KAGVTQTPRYLIKTRGQQVTLSCSPISGHRSVSWYQQTPGQGLQFLFEYFSETQRNKGNFPGRFSGRQFSNSRSEMNVSTLELGDSALYLCASSLGLAGETQYFGPGTRLLVL.

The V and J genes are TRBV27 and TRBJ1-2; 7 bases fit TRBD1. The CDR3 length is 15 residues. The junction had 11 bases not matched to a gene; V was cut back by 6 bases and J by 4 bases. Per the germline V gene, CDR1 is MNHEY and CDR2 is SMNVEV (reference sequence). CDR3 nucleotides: TGTGCCAGCAGCTTTACAGGGGCGGTCGGCTATGGCTACACCTTC. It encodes CASSFTGAVGYGYTF.

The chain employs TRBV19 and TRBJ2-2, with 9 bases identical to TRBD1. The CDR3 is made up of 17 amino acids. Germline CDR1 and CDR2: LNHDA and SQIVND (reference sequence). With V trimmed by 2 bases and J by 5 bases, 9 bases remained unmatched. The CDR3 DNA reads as TGTGCCAGTAGTATAAGGGGGACAGGGCTCCTAACCGGGGAGCTGTTTTTT. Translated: CASSIRGTGLLTGELFF.

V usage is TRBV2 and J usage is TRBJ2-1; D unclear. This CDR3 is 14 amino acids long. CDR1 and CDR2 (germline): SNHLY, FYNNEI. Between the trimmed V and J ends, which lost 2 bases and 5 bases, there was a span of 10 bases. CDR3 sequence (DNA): TGTGCCAGCAGTGAATTTGGCGGAAACAATGAGCAGTTCTTC. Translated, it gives CASSEFGGNNEQFF.

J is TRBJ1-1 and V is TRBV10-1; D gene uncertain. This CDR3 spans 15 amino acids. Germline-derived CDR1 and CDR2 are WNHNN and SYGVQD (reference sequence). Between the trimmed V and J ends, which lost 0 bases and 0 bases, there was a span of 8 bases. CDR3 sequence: CASSESVGMNTEAFF. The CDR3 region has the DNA TGCGCCAGCAGTGAGTCGGTGGGCATGAACACTGAAGCTTTCTTT.

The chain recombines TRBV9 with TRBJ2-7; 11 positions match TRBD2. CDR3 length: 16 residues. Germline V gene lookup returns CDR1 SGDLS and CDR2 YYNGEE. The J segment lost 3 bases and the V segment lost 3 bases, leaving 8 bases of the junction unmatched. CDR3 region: CASSEGSSGRIYEQYF. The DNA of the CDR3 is TGTGCCAGCAGCGAGGGATCTAGCGGGAGGATCTACGAGCAGTACTTC.

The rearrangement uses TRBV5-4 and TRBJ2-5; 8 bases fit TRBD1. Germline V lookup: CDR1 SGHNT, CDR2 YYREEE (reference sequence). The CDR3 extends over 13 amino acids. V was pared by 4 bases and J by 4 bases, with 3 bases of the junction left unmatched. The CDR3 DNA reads TGTGCCAGCAGCACTGGGACAGGAGAGACCCAGTACTTC. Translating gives CASSTGTGETQYF.

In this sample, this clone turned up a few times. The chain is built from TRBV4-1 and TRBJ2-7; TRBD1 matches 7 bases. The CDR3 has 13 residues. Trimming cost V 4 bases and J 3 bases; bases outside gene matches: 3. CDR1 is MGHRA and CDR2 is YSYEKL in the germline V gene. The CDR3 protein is CASSRAGGYEQYF. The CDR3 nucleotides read TGCGCCAGCAGCCGAGCAGGGGGCTACGAGCAGTACTTC.